This T cell receptor beta chain comes out of a study of T cells expressing NK-cell markers. The CDR3 is 13 amino acids. Germline-derived CDR1 and CDR2 are SGHAT and FQNNGV. One entry per CDR3 protein, without DNA, is what TCRdb gives after re-calling the 5' RACE reads. The specimen's table records about 460,000 distinct CDR3 sequences. The source is a woman aged 45-60 years in good health. This rearrangement joins TRBV11-2 to TRBJ1-5. Source material: blood T cells: a sorted CD56 or NKG2C T cell subset, CD4+ or CD8+ T cells, or bulk PBMC T cells (not recorded which). This CDR3 reads CASTLGVGQPQHF.